Reported below is one T cell receptor beta chain. Its antigen is not yet known. The input lacks base qualities; no much larger clone sits a single base away. The library relied on the immunoSEQ multiplex PCR assay. TCRdb provides this immuneACCESS table in a form limited to in-frame rearrangements. Some clones are lacking; in checked studies, under half of them reflect an unresolved V gene, and why the rest are absent is not known. In all, the sample holds about 150,000 clones, and 93% of those were seen once. The top ten clonotypes cover around 2.5% of the sample. These data originate in a study of control samples from healthy donors and cancer patients (dated by TCRdb to about 2020). As encoded in the germline V gene (reference sequence), CDR1 is LNHDA while CDR2 is SQIVND. The V end gives up 3 bases and the J end 6 bases, leaving 7 bases in the junction not matched to a gene. The CDR3 spans 15 residues, from the cysteine through the phenylalanine. This entry keeps only the CDR3 DNA: 45 bases, framed from base 1.

The rearranged segments are TRBV19 and TRBJ2-7; 11 junctional bases match TRBD2. Sequenced input: blood. The origin of this receptor is a man aged 45-65 years in good health. The CDR3 corresponds to CASSMDSGRAFEQYF. The DNA sequence is TGTGCCAGTAGTATGGATAGCGGGAGGGCCTTCGAGCAGTACTTC.